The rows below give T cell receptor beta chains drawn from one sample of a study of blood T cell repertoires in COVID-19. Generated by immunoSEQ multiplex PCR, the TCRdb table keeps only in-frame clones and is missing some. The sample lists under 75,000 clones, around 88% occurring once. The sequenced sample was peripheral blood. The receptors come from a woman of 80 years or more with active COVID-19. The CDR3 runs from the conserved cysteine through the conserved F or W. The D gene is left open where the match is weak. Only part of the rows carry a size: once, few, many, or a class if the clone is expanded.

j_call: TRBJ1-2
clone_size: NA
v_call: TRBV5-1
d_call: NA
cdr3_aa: CASSSTQNYGYTF
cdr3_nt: TGCGCCAGCAGTTCTACACAGAACTATGGCTACACCTTC

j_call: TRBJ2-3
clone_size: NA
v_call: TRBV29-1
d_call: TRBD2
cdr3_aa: CSVLGGTDTQYF
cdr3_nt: TGCAGCGTGCTGGGGGGGACAGATACGCAGTATTTT

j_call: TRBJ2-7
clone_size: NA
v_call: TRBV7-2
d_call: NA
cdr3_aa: CASSLVASSYEQYF
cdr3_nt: TGTGCCAGCAGCTTAGTGGCCAGCTCCTACGAGCAGTACTTC

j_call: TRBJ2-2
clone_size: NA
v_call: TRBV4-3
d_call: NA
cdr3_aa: CASSQDYRAGAGELFF
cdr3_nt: TGCGCCAGCAGCCAAGATTACAGGGCTGGGGCCGGGGAGCTGTTTTTT

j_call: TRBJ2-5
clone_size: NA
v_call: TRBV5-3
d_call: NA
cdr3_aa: CAPKETPGAQYF
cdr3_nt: TGTGCCCCGAAAGAGACACCGGGGGCCCAGTACTTC

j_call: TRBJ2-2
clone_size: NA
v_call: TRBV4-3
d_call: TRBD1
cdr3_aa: CASSPGQGGNTGELFF
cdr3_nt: TGCGCCAGCAGCCCAGGACAGGGGGGGAACACCGGGGAGCTGTTTTTT

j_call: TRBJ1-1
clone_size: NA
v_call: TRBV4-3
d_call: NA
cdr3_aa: CASSNQGYTEAFF
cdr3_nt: TGCGCCAGCAGCAACCAGGGTTACACTGAAGCTTTCTTT

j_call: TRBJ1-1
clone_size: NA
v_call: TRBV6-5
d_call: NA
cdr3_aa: CASSHRGTEAFF
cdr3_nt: TGTGCCAGCAGTCATAGGGGGACTGAAGCTTTCTTT

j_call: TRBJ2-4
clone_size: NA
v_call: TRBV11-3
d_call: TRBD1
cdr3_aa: CASSRRESDRGQGPDIQYF
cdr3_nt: TGTGCCAGCAGCCGTCGGGAGTCGGACAGGGGGCAGGGGCCAGACATTCAGTACTTC

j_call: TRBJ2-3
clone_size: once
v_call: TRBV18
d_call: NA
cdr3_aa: CASSPLVSTDTQYF
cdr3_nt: TGTGCCAGCTCACCACTCGTTAGCACAGATACGCAGTATTTT

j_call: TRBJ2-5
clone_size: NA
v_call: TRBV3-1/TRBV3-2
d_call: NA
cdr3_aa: CASSHARETQYF
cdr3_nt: TGTGCCAGCAGCCACGCGAGGGAGACCCAGTACTTC

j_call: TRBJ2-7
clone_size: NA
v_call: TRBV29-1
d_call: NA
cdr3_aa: CSVDRDTDGEQYF
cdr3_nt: TGCAGCGTTGACAGGGACACAGACGGCGAGCAGTACTTC

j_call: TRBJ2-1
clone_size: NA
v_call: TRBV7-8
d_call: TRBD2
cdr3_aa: CASSLGWASGSNEQFF
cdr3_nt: TGTGCCAGCAGCTTAGGGTGGGCTAGCGGGAGCAATGAGCAGTTCTTC

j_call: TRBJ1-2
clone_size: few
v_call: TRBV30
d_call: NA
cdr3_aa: CAAHNPPGWNGYTF
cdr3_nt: TGTGCCGCACATAACCCACCAGGTTGGAATGGCTACACCTTC

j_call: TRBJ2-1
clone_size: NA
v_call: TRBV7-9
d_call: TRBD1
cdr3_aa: CASSGTGQGSYNEQFF
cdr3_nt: TGTGCCAGCAGCGGCACCGGACAGGGGTCCTACAATGAGCAGTTCTTC

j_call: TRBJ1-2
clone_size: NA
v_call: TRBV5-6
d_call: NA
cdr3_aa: CASSGWTANYGYTF
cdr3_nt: TGTGCCAGCAGCGGATGGACAGCTAACTATGGCTACACCTTC

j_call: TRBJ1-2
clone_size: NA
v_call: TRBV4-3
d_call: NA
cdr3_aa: CASSPLGGGAYGYTF
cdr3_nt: TGCGCCAGCAGCCCGCTGGGGGGGGGCGCCTATGGCTACACCTTC